This TCR beta chain was found in a study of human T cells and chemical hapten exposure. MiXCR was run by TCRdb on the RACE reads, yielding one entry per CDR3 protein. The table includes about 84,000 distinct CDR3 sequences, around 9.3% detected once. Trimming stripped 3 bases from V and 2 bases from J, with 8 bases between. From germline, CDR1 is MNHEY and CDR2 SMNVEV (reference sequence). The CDR3 extends over 14 amino acids. The time point was: patch test 2, 6 weeks after DPC sensitization. Regarding treatment: therapeutic diphenylcyclopropenone sensitization with weekly scalp DPC. This clonotype occurred many times.

The TCR was taken from a woman in her fifties or sixties with alopecia areata. Some clones in this sample may be carry-over from other donors' samples. The J gene is TRBJ2-1, the V gene TRBV27; possibly TRBD2 for D (6 bases). Sequencing used whole blood, obtained in connection with sensitization to the hapten diphenylcyclopropenone (DPC). CDR3 nucleotides: TGTGCCAGCAGTTTGGGGAGGCCCTACAATGAGCAGTTCTTC. Translated: CASSLGRPYNEQFF.